The 18 T cell receptor beta chains below all came from one sample that was sequenced in a study of blood T cell repertoires in COVID-19. Sequenced by immunoSEQ multiplex PCR; TCRdb stores in-frame clones only, minus some. The sample consists of some 340,000 clones, about 87% of them appearing once. The sequenced sample was PBMCs or T cells enriched from blood (not recorded which). These receptors were collected from a woman younger than 45 who had recovered from COVID-19.

V and J are TRBV2 and TRBJ2-7; 11 bases map to TRBD2. The CDR3 consists of 17 residues. V was clipped by 6 bases and J by 8 bases; unmatched bases: 18. Looked up from germline, CDR1 is SNHLY and CDR2 is FYNNEI. The DNA for the CDR3 is TGTGCCAGCAGCTTCTCCCGGAGTGGAACTAGCGGGGGACAGCAGTACTTC. Encoded protein: CASSFSRSGTSGGQQYF.

This chain joins TRBV29-1 and TRBJ2-3, with 13 bases identical to TRBD2. The CDR3 sequence is 17 residues long. V lost 0 bases to trimming and J lost 6 bases; unmatched junction nucleotides: 9. The germline gives CDR1 SQVTM, CDR2 ANQGSEA. The CDR3 sequence is CSVEEFALAGGPDTQYF. The CDR3, as DNA: TGCAGCGTTGAAGAGTTCGCACTAGCGGGGGGGCCCGATACGCAGTATTTT.

V and J are TRBV7-9 and TRBJ1-3; 8 nucleotides line up with TRBD1. Germline V gene sequence: CDR1 SEHNR, CDR2 FQNEAQ (reference sequence). There are 17 residues in the CDR3. Germline trimming cut 8 bases from V and 0 bases from J; bases unmatched to any gene: 12. The CDR3 DNA is TGTGCCAGCGAGAAAATGGGACAGGCCCTCTCTGGAAACACCATATATTTT. Translating gives CASEKMGQALSGNTIYF.

The rearrangement joins TRBV6-5 to TRBJ2-6; no definite D call. CDR1 and CDR2 (germline): MNHEY, SVGAGI. V lost 5 bases to trimming and J lost 4 bases, with 9 bases between them. The CDR3 is made up of 14 amino acids. CDR3 amino acids: CASSPPVGANVLTF. The CDR3 DNA reads as TGTGCCAGCAGTCCCCCCGTCGGGGCCAACGTCCTGACTTTC.

The gene calls are TRBV6-5 and TRBJ2-5; 8 bases line up with TRBD2. Germline V gene data show CDR1 as MNHEY and CDR2 as SVGAGI. V was pared by 7 bases and J by 4 bases, with 8 bases of the junction left unmatched. The CDR3 loop spans 14 amino acids. The chain's CDR3 is CASNAGGAVETQYF. The CDR3 DNA reads TGTGCCAGCAATGCGGGGGGCGCGGTAGAGACCCAGTACTTC.

The rearrangement joins TRBV18 to TRBJ1-6; weak D call: TRBD1 (6 bases). The V gene's germline CDR1 is KGHSH and CDR2 LQKENI. V lost 0 bases and J 8 bases, leaving 8 bases between the germline ends. The CDR3 runs 14 residues. The CDR3 here is CASSPPGQYSPLHF. CDR3 in DNA: TGTGCCAGCTCACCACCCGGACAGTATTCACCCCTCCACTTT. The complete variable domain, with remaining parts taken from reference TRBV18 and TRBJ1-6, reads NAGVMQNPRHLVRRRGQEARLRCSPMKGHSHVYWYRQLPEEGLKFMVYLQKENIIDESGMPKERFSAEFPKEGPSILRIQQVVRGDSAAYFCASSPPGQYSPLHFGNGTRLTVT.

This clone appeared a single time. This chain links TRBV5-6 with TRBJ1-2, with 10 nucleotides matching TRBD1. The length of the CDR3 is 12 residues. Germline loops: CDR1 SGHDT, CDR2 YYEEEE. V was clipped by 5 bases and J by 7 bases; unmatched bases: 2. The CDR3 sequence is CASRRDRGGYTF. The CDR3 DNA follows: TGTGCCAGCAGGCGGGACAGGGGTGGCTACACCTTC.

CDR3 coding DNA: TGCGCCAGCAGCTTGTGGTCTAGCCAGAACACCGGGGAGCTGTTTTTT. This gives the protein CASSLWSSQNTGELFF. The chain joins TRBV5-1 to TRBJ2-2; possible D gene TRBD2, 5 bases. The CDR3 extends over 16 amino acids. Trimming pared 1 base from V and 1 base from J, leaving 11 bases between. Looked up from germline, CDR1 is SGHRS and CDR2 is YFSETQ.

The chain joins TRBV6-1 to TRBJ1-2; D is unresolved. Germline CDR1 and CDR2: MNHNS and SASEGT. This CDR3 region has 14 residues. V lost 0 bases to trimming and J lost 4 bases, with 9 bases between them. The CDR3 sequence is CASSEAGVAYGYTF. The DNA of the CDR3 is TGTGCCAGCAGTGAAGCCGGGGTCGCCTATGGCTACACCTTC.

The gene calls are TRBV27 and TRBJ1-5, with D hard to call. The CDR3 totals 14 residues. The germline V gene encodes CDR1 MNHEY and CDR2 SMNVEV (reference sequence). V was clipped by 5 bases and J by 0 bases, with 8 bases between them. This CDR3 reads CASSPPYSNQPQHF. In DNA, the CDR3 is TGTGCCAGCAGTCCTCCTTATAGCAATCAGCCCCAGCATTTT.

The chain couples TRBV7-8 to TRBJ1-5, with D unresolved. The CDR3 is 15 amino acids. The V gene's germline CDR1 is SGHVS and CDR2 FQNEAQ. V dropped 1 base and J dropped 3 bases, with 10 bases sitting between them. The CDR3 coding sequence is TGTGCCAGCAGCTTAGACGGGAGATCCAATCAGCCCCAGCATTTT. As protein: CASSLDGRSNQPQHF. Complete variable domain (other parts from reference TRBV7-8 and TRBJ1-5): GAGVSQSPRYKVAKRGQDVALRCDPISGHVSLFWYQQALGQGPEFLTYFQNEAQLDKSGLPSDRFFAERPEGSVSTLKIQRTQQEDSAVYLCASSLDGRSNQPQHFGDGTRLSIL.

The chain is built from TRBV5-1 and TRBJ1-2; possible D gene TRBD1, 6 bases. The germline V and J ends were trimmed by 5 bases and 4 bases, with 18 bases remaining between them. The CDR3 runs 15 residues. The germline CDR1 and CDR2 sequences are SGHRS and YFSETQ. The CDR3 sequence is CASSSPDRLAYGYTF. The CDR3 nucleotides are TGCGCCAGCAGTTCACCTGACAGGCTAGCCTATGGCTACACCTTC.

The chain combines TRBV12-5 with TRBJ1-2, with 10 bases identical to TRBD1. Trimming cost V 7 bases and J 3 bases; bases outside gene matches: 8. The CDR3 loop spans 15 amino acids. Germline V gene sequence: CDR1 LGHNT, CDR2 FRNRAP. The CDR3 loop is CASAYPTGGDYGYTF. DNA of the CDR3: TGTGCTAGTGCCTATCCGACAGGGGGCGACTATGGCTACACCTTC.

In this sample, this clone turned up a few times. The chain uses TRBV12-3 or TRBV12-4 and TRBJ1-2, with 10 bases that match TRBD1. This CDR3 has 13 residues. Trimming took 5 bases from V and 8 from J; bases not matched to a gene: 5. This chain's CDR3 is CASSRGTGDGYTF. CDR3 coding DNA: TGTGCCAGCAGTCGAGGGACAGGGGACGGCTACACCTTC.

The chain is built from TRBV28 and TRBJ1-3; unclear D gene. Germline V gives CDR1 MDHEN, CDR2 SYDVKM. The length of the CDR3 is 15 residues. V was pared by 6 bases and J by 0 bases, with 12 bases between. CDR3 nucleotides: TGTGCCAGCAGCCCCGACAATTTCTCTGGAAACACCATATATTTT. It specifies CASSPDNFSGNTIYF. Supplemented by reference TRBV28 and TRBJ1-3, the full variable domain reads DVKVTQSSRYLVKRTGEKVFLECVQDMDHENMFWYRQDPGLGLRLIYFSYDVKMKEKGDIPEGYSVSREKKERFSLILESASTNQTSMYLCASSPDNFSGNTIYFGEGSWLTVV.

This clone was seen a single time. This chain connects TRBV4-1 to TRBJ2-4, with D unclear. CDR3 length: 14 amino acids. Per germline, CDR1 MGHRA and CDR2 YSYEKL. V was trimmed by 4 bases and J by 0 bases, leaving 7 bases between them. This CDR3 reads CASSPRIAKNIQYF. DNA of the CDR3: TGCGCCAGCAGCCCCAGAATAGCCAAAAACATTCAGTACTTC.

J is TRBJ2-1 and V is TRBV9; no firm D call. The CDR3 has 13 residues. Germline V gene sequence: CDR1 SGDLS, CDR2 YYNGEE. Trimming stripped 0 bases from V and 6 bases from J, with 7 bases between. CDR3 bases: TGTGCCAGCAGCGTAGCTCCCCTCAATGAGCAGTTCTTC. Amino acids: CASSVAPLNEQFF. The whole variable domain, filled in from reference TRBV9 and TRBJ2-1, reads DSGVTQTPKHLITATGQRVTLRCSPRSGDLSVYWYQQSLDQGLQFLIQYYNGEERAKGNILERFSAQQFPDLHSELNLSSLELGDSALYFCASSVAPLNEQFFGPGTRLTVL.

The gene calls are TRBV27 and TRBJ1-1; D is ambiguous. The CDR3 is 14 residues long. The ends were cut back, 4 bases at V and 3 bases at J, with 12 bases in the middle. Germline lookup yields CDR1 MNHEY and CDR2 SMNVEV (reference sequence). The CDR3 DNA reads TGTGCCAGCAGTTCGCGGGCGCGGGACACTGAAGCTTTCTTT. Protein sequence: CASSSRARDTEAFF.